The entry below describes one T cell receptor beta chain. The antigen is unknown. The source of the sample is a study of T cell responses to AZD1222 COVID-19 vaccine. The table came from immunoSEQ multiplex PCR; TCRdb's copy has only in-frame clones and leaves some out. In the table there are 200,000 or so clones, about nine tenths of which are singletons. The V end was cut by 6 bases, the J end by 0 bases, with 8 bases between. Germline loops: CDR1 MDHEN, CDR2 SYDVKM. The CDR3 contains 14 residues. Broader study findings: The study found vaccine-associated CD4 TCRs spanning spike, dominant at 160-218 and 743-854. The study identified only five or six AZD1222 recipients as seropositive at baseline.

This chain joins TRBV28 and TRBJ1-4; possibly TRBD1 for D (5 bases). The source material was peripheral blood, sampled on day 0 of MenACWY control vaccination. This TCR came from an adult in good health. The CDR3 nucleotides read TGTGCCAGCAGGGGACCGGCAACTAATGAAAAACTGTTTTTT. Translating gives CASRGPATNEKLFF.